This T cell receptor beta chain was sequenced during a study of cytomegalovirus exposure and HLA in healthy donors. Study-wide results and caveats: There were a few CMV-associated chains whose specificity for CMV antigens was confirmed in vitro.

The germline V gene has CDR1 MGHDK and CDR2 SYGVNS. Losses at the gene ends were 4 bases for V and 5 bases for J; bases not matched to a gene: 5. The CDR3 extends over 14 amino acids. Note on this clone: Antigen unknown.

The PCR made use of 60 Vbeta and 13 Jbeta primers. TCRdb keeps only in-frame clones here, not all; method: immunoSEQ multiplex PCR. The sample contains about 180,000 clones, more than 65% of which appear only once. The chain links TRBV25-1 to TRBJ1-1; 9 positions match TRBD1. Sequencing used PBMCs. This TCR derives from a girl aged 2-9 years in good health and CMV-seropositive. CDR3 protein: CASSVSTGGTEAFF. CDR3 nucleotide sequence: TGTGCCAGCAGTGTCTCGACAGGGGGTACTGAAGCTTTCTTT.